This T cell receptor (beta chain) was retrieved from a study of cytomegalovirus exposure and HLA in healthy donors. Findings and caveats of the study: Later work found most CMV-associated TCR beta chains apparently HLA-restricted. Most TCRs appeared rarely, but some public TCRs recurred in many donors.

The PCR ran on 60 Vbeta and 13 Jbeta primers. Assay: immunoSEQ multiplex PCR; the TCRdb copy retains only in-frame clones and omits some. The sample carries about 76,000 clones, around two thirds recorded once. In the case of this clone: Its specificity is not known.

Germline V gives CDR1 SGDLS, CDR2 YYNGEE. This CDR3 region has 14 residues. The junction had 4 bases not matched to a gene; V was cut back by 3 bases and J by 7 bases. The sequenced sample was PBMCs. The clonotype comes from a man aged 60-69 years in good health and CMV-seropositive. J is TRBJ1-2 and V is TRBV9; 12 bases match TRBD1. The CDR3 reads CASSEGTGGFGYTF. The CDR3, as DNA: TGTGCCAGCAGCGAGGGGACAGGGGGCTTTGGCTACACCTTC.